Following are 32 T cell receptor beta chains from one sample sequenced in a study of beta chain features in type 1 diabetes. Study-level results: Moderate yet significant TCRB CDR3 shortening was seen in Type 1 diabetes patients in all four CD4+ subsets.

These receptors have no identified antigens. What was sequenced were expressed TCRB transcripts, since all of the isolated RNA had been reverse transcribed. TCRdb keeps only in-frame clones here, not all; method: immunoSEQ multiplex PCR. Of 600,000 to 700,000 clones listed, 9.5% to 15% are singletons. The sequencing input was naive CD4+ T cells from blood. Receptors were obtained from a man under 40 with type 1 diabetes.

The chain recombines TRBV5-1 with TRBJ1-6, with unresolved D. The CDR3 is 19 amino acids. Per the germline V gene, CDR1 is SGHRS and CDR2 is YFSETQ. Trimming took off 0 bases at V and 9 bases at J, with 25 bases between the two ends. The chain's CDR3 is CASSLAGMGRPLVRSPLHF. As DNA, the CDR3 is TGCGCCAGCAGCTTGGCCGGCATGGGCAGGCCGTTGGTTCGTTCACCCCTCCACTTT.

This clone came up once. The chain employs TRBV28 and TRBJ1-2, with D maybe TRBD1 (5 bases). V was trimmed by 5 bases and J by 4 bases, leaving 8 bases between them. Germline V gene data show CDR1 as MDHEN and CDR2 as SYDVKM. CDR3 size: 12 residues. The CDR3 bases are TGTGCCAGCAGTCAGGGAGGCTATGGCTACACCTTC. It codes for CASSQGGYGYTF.

This clone was recorded a few times. The J gene is TRBJ2-3, the V gene TRBV7-2; TRBD1 is a possible D gene (6 bases). CDR1 SGHTA and CDR2 FQGNSA come from the germline V gene. Deletions cut 3 bases from V and 4 bases from J, with 11 bases between. The CDR3 length is 14 residues. The CDR3 spells CASSLRGKSDTQYF. The CDR3 bases are TGTGCCAGCAGCTTGAGGGGGAAATCAGATACGCAGTATTTT.

In this sample, this clone turned up a few times. The chain carries TRBV7-8 and TRBJ2-6; perhaps TRBD1 as D (5 bases). CDR3 length: 16 residues. Looked up from germline, CDR1 is SGHVS and CDR2 is FQNEAQ. V was shortened by 0 bases and J by 2 bases, with 8 bases between the two germline ends. The CDR3 nucleotides are TGTGCCAGCAGCTTAGCCAGGGTGCCTGGGGCCAACGTCCTGACTTTC. Protein product: CASSLARVPGANVLTF.

The rearrangement links TRBV7-2 to TRBJ2-6; D is ambiguous. This CDR3 region has 14 residues. CDR1 is SGHTA and CDR2 is FQGNSA in the germline V gene. V lost 4 bases and J lost 2, with 6 bases in between. The chain's CDR3 is CASSSLAGANVLTF. The DNA for the CDR3 is TGTGCCAGCAGCTCCCTCGCTGGGGCCAACGTCCTGACTTTC.

This clone was detected a few times. This rearrangement joins TRBV29-1 to TRBJ2-1, with no clear D. The CDR3 is 12 residues long. V lost 2 bases to trimming and J lost 4 bases, with 6 bases between them. The V gene's germline CDR1 is SQVTM and CDR2 ANQGSEA. The CDR3 reads CSVEPPYNEQFF. The CDR3 nucleotides are TGCAGCGTTGAACCTCCTTACAATGAGCAGTTCTTC.

This clone was seen only a few times. Sequence at one end of the junction differs from germline and may be a read error. This sequence joins TRBV7-7 and TRBJ2-5; D is possibly TRBD1 (6 bases). This CDR3 contains 15 residues. In germline, CDR1 is SSHAT, CDR2 FNYEAQ (reference sequence). The CDR3 DNA reads TGTGCTAGCAGCCCAACAGGGACGGTGCAAGAGACCCAGTACTTC. Protein: CASSPTGTVQETQYF. Looking up the rest from reference TRBV7-7 and TRBJ2-5 gives the full variable domain: GAGVSQSPRYKVTKRGQDVTLRCDPISSHATLYWYQQALGQGPEFLTYFNYEAQPDKSGLPSDRFSAERPEGSISTLTIQRTEQRDSAMYRCASSPTGTVQETQYFGPGTRLLVL.

This clone was detected only a few times. The rearrangement uses TRBV5-1 and TRBJ2-3; D is undetermined. Trimming took off 1 base at V and 3 bases at J, with 15 bases between the two ends. The CDR3 has 16 amino acids. Germline CDR1 and CDR2: SGHRS and YFSETQ. The CDR3 bases are TGCGCCAGCAGCTTGAATACAGATCTCCGAACAGATACGCAGTATTTT. This codes for CASSLNTDLRTDTQYF.

The chain has TRBV28 and TRBJ1-5; unclear D gene. V lost 8 bases and J lost 2, with 4 bases in between. The germline CDR1 and CDR2 sequences are MDHEN and SYDVKM. The CDR3 has 11 residues. CDR3 nucleotide sequence: TGTGCCAGCGGGGGCAATCAGCCCCAGCATTTT. This encodes CASGGNQPQHF.

This clone came up a few times. The V call is TRBV7-2, the J call TRBJ2-1; 11 positions agree with TRBD2. The germline gives CDR1 SGHTA, CDR2 FQGNSA. Trimming at V came to 4 bases and at J to 2 bases, leaving 4 bases not matched to a gene. This CDR3 is built from 16 residues. The CDR3 region is CASSSLAGGAYNEQFF. CDR3 nucleotide sequence: TGTGCCAGCAGCTCGCTAGCGGGGGGCGCCTACAATGAGCAGTTCTTC.

This clone turned up a few times. This rearrangement joins TRBV14 to TRBJ1-2; 9 nucleotides align to TRBD1. Trimming took 8 bases from V and 2 from J; bases not matched to a gene: 3. Germline lookup yields CDR1 SGHDN and CDR2 FVKESK. The CDR3 has 13 residues. The CDR3: CASAGQGNYGYTF. CDR3 in DNA: TGTGCCAGCGCGGGACAGGGAAACTATGGCTACACCTTC. The variable domain in full, with the rest retrieved from reference TRBV14 and TRBJ1-2, is EAGVTQFPSHSVIEKGQTVTLRCDPISGHDNLYWYRRVMGKEIKFLLHFVKESKQDESGMPNNRFLAERTGGTYSTLKVQPAELEDSGVYFCASAGQGNYGYTFGSGTRLTVV.

This clone was seen more than once but under ten times. The genes are TRBV30 and TRBJ2-5, with D unclear. The CDR3 contains 11 residues. V lost 4 bases to trimming and J lost 2 bases, with 5 bases between them. Looked up from germline, CDR1 is GTSNPN and CDR2 is SVGIG (reference sequence). CDR3 nucleotides: TGTGCCTGGAAAGGGCAAGAGACCCAGTACTTC. It specifies CAWKGQETQYF. Variable domain in full (rest from reference TRBV30 and TRBJ2-5): SQTIHQWPATLVQPVGSPLSLECTVEGTSNPNLYWYRQAAGRGLQLLFYSVGIGQISSEVPQNLSASRPQDRQFILSSKKLLLSDSGFYLCAWKGQETQYFGPGTRLLVL.

In this sample, this clone turned up a few times. The rearrangement uses TRBV9 and TRBJ1-2; the D is unclear. Germline lookup yields CDR1 SGDLS and CDR2 YYNGEE. This CDR3 comprises 13 residues. Between the trimmed V and J ends, which lost 5 bases and 4 bases, there was a span of 12 bases. The CDR3 DNA is TGTGCCAGCAGTCTAGGAACCAGCTATGGCTACACCTTC. Protein sequence: CASSLGTSYGYTF.

This clone was detected only a few times. The chain couples TRBV4-3 to TRBJ2-3; 9 nucleotides agree with TRBD2. This CDR3 is 17 amino acids long. CDR1 is LGHNA, CDR2 YSLEER, per germline. V was clipped by 3 bases and J by 1 base; unmatched bases: 8. The CDR3 coding sequence is TGCGCCAGCAGCCACTCATCAGCGGGGGGCGGCACAGATACGCAGTATTTT. Protein sequence: CASSHSSAGGGTDTQYF.

The genes are TRBV4-3 and TRBJ1-2, with D unclear. The CDR3 runs to 16 residues. Between the trimmed V and J ends, which lost 4 bases and 6 bases, there was a span of 21 bases. CDR1 and CDR2 from the germline V gene are LGHNA and YSLEER. CDR3 protein: CASSLYADNPLHGYTF. CDR3 sequence (DNA): TGCGCCAGCAGCCTGTACGCCGACAATCCGCTCCATGGCTACACCTTC.

V is TRBV4-3 and J is TRBJ2-3; D perhaps matches TRBD1 (5 bases). V dropped 0 bases and J dropped 5 bases, with 9 bases sitting between them. CDR1 and CDR2 (germline): LGHNA, YSLEER. The CDR3 length is 14 residues. For the CDR3, the DNA is TGCGCCAGCAGCCAAGAGGGGCTCGGAGATACGCAGTATTTT. Protein sequence: CASSQEGLGDTQYF.

The chain has TRBV10-3 and TRBJ1-4, with 8 bases identical to TRBD1. The CDR3 runs 17 residues. With V trimmed by 2 bases and J by 0 bases, 5 bases remained unmatched. Looked up from germline, CDR1 is ENHRY and CDR2 is SYGVKD. The CDR3 DNA sequence: TGTGCCATCAGTGAGGGACAGGGAGCGGCAACTAATGAAAAACTGTTTTTT. Its translation is CAISEGQGAATNEKLFF.

V and J are TRBV28 and TRBJ2-6; a possible D gene is TRBD2 (5 bases). The germline V gene has CDR1 MDHEN and CDR2 SYDVKM. V lost 8 bases to trimming and J lost 2 bases, with 10 bases between them. The CDR3 contains 14 residues. CDR3 region: CASGEGAGANVLTF. The CDR3 nucleotides are TGTGCCAGCGGCGAGGGTGCTGGGGCCAACGTCCTGACTTTC.

The chain carries TRBV7-9 and TRBJ2-2; weak D call: TRBD1 (5 bases). The CDR3 is 14 residues long. Germline values: CDR1 SEHNR, CDR2 FQNEAQ (reference sequence). The ends were cut back, 10 bases at V and 0 bases at J, with 12 bases in the middle. The CDR3 DNA is TGTGCCACCGCAGGGCTAACGAACACCGGGGAGCTGTTTTTT. Protein: CATAGLTNTGELFF.

The sample holds a few counts of this clone. The gene calls are TRBV27 and TRBJ2-5; D unclear. This CDR3 has 11 residues. From germline, CDR1 is MNHEY and CDR2 SMNVEV (reference sequence). V was clipped by 7 bases and J by 4 bases, with 7 bases between them. CDR3: CASKTRETQYF. CDR3 sequence (DNA): TGTGCCAGCAAGACTCGAGAGACCCAGTACTTC.

The chain links TRBV23-1 to TRBJ1-6; D gene uncertain. TRBV23-1 has ORF status, its function being uncertain. V was trimmed by 8 bases and J by 7 bases, leaving 15 bases between them. The CDR3 loop spans 14 amino acids. CDR3 in DNA: TGCGCCAGCTCCTTCAATCCACAGAATTCACCCCTCCACTTT. The encoded protein is CASSFNPQNSPLHF.

The chain has TRBV27 and TRBJ1-6; D is unresolved. The CDR3 has 9 amino acids. V lost 7 bases, J lost 10 bases, and 2 bases lay in between. The germline V gene encodes CDR1 MNHEY and CDR2 SMNVEV (reference sequence). Written as DNA, the CDR3 is TGTGCCAGCACCTCACCCCTCCACTTT. It codes for CASTSPLHF.

This chain joins TRBV9 and TRBJ1-1; tentative D call: TRBD1 (6 bases). The ends were cut back, 4 bases at V and 0 bases at J, with 10 bases in the middle. This CDR3 comprises 14 residues. Germline V gene sequence: CDR1 SGDLS, CDR2 YYNGEE. The CDR3 DNA is TGTGCCAGCAGCCAGGGGCGCCTGAACACTGAAGCTTTCTTT. Translated, it gives CASSQGRLNTEAFF.

This clone occurred a few times. The chain uses TRBV19 and TRBJ2-3; TRBD1 is a possible D gene (6 bases). Germline CDR1 and CDR2: LNHDA and SQIVND (reference sequence). The CDR3 covers 14 residues. The ends were cut back, 6 bases at V and 4 bases at J, with 14 bases in the middle. The CDR3 loop is CASRPRGSADTQYF. The CDR3 DNA follows: TGTGCCAGTAGGCCCAGGGGTTCCGCAGATACGCAGTATTTT. The whole variable domain, filled in from reference TRBV19 and TRBJ2-3, reads DGGITQSPKYLFRKEGQNVTLSCEQNLNHDAMYWYRQDPGQGLRLIYYSQIVNDFQKGDIAEGYSVSREKKESFPLTVTSAQKNPTAFYLCASRPRGSADTQYFGPGTRLTVL.

The rearrangement joins TRBV29-1 to TRBJ2-7; maybe TRBD2 (5 bases). The CDR3 is made up of 14 amino acids. Germline-derived CDR1 and CDR2 are SQVTM and ANQGSEA. Trimming stripped 6 bases from V and 0 bases from J, with 15 bases between. CDR3 in DNA: TGCAGCGTGGGCGGGCCGATGAGCTCCTACGAGCAGTACTTC. Its protein is CSVGGPMSSYEQYF.

This clone was counted between two and nine times. The chain is built from TRBV28 and TRBJ1-2; possibly TRBD1 for D (5 bases). The CDR3 length is 13 residues. V lost 8 bases, J lost 4 bases, and 14 bases lay in between. CDR1 is MDHEN and CDR2 is SYDVKM in the germline V gene. The CDR3 here is CASGGAGGYGYTF. Here the CDR3 DNA reads TGTGCCAGCGGGGGTGCAGGAGGCTATGGCTACACCTTC.

The chain has TRBV30 and TRBJ2-2; tentative D call: TRBD2 (5 bases). With 2 bases removed from V and 0 bases from J, the gap between germline ends came to 10 bases. CDR3 length: 15 amino acids. Germline CDR1 GTSNPN, CDR2 SVGIG (reference sequence). The CDR3 is CAWSWEFANTGELFF. Written as DNA, the CDR3 is TGTGCCTGGAGTTGGGAGTTCGCGAACACCGGGGAGCTGTTTTTT.

This clone turned up a few times. The chain couples TRBV5-6 to TRBJ1-2; D unresolved. V lost 2 bases to trimming and J lost 8 bases, with 16 bases between them. The CDR3 is 14 residues long. Germline V gene data show CDR1 as SGHDT and CDR2 as YYEEEE. The CDR3 region is CASSLPPTDRGYTF. The DNA for the CDR3 is TGTGCCAGCAGCTTACCCCCAACGGATAGGGGCTACACCTTC.

The chain links TRBV18 to TRBJ1-5; weak D call: TRBD1 (5 bases). This CDR3 contains 14 residues. CDR1 is KGHSH and CDR2 is LQKENI in the germline V gene. V gave up 4 bases and J gave up 5 bases, with 12 bases separating them. CDR3 nucleotide sequence: TGTGCCAGCTCACAGCAGCAACAGGATCAGCCCCAGCATTTT. Its translation: CASSQQQQDQPQHF.

This clone was seen at least ten times. The chain is built from TRBV14 and TRBJ1-1; D is unclear. In germline, CDR1 is SGHDN, CDR2 FVKESK. Between the trimmed V and J ends, which lost 7 bases and 5 bases, there was a span of 14 bases. This CDR3 comprises 13 residues. The CDR3 here is CASTFAEATEAFF. The CDR3 DNA reads TGTGCCAGCACCTTTGCAGAGGCAACTGAAGCTTTCTTT.

This sequence joins TRBV2 and TRBJ2-5; D is unresolved. CDR3 length: 16 amino acids. V was clipped by 4 bases and J by 4 bases, with 19 bases between them. Per germline, CDR1 SNHLY and CDR2 FYNNEI. The CDR3 reads CASSVFQVALGETQYF. The CDR3, as DNA: TGTGCCAGCAGTGTTTTCCAGGTTGCCCTCGGAGAGACCCAGTACTTC. The variable domain in full, with the rest retrieved from reference TRBV2 and TRBJ2-5, is EPEVTQTPSHQVTQMGQEVILRCVPISNHLYFYWYRQILGQKVEFLVSFYNNEISEKSEIFDDQFSVERPDGSNFTLKIRSTKLEDSAMYFCASSVFQVALGETQYFGPGTRLLVL.

This chain's CDR3 is CASRSGGQETYEQYF. CDR3 nucleotides: TGTGCCAGCAGATCCGGGGGGCAGGAGACCTACGAGCAGTACTTC. J is TRBJ2-7 and V is TRBV27; tentatively, D is TRBD2 (7 bases). This CDR3 has 15 amino acids. The germline CDR1 and CDR2 sequences are MNHEY and SMNVEV (reference sequence). The V end lost 6 bases, the J end lost 2 bases, and 17 bases lay between the germline ends.